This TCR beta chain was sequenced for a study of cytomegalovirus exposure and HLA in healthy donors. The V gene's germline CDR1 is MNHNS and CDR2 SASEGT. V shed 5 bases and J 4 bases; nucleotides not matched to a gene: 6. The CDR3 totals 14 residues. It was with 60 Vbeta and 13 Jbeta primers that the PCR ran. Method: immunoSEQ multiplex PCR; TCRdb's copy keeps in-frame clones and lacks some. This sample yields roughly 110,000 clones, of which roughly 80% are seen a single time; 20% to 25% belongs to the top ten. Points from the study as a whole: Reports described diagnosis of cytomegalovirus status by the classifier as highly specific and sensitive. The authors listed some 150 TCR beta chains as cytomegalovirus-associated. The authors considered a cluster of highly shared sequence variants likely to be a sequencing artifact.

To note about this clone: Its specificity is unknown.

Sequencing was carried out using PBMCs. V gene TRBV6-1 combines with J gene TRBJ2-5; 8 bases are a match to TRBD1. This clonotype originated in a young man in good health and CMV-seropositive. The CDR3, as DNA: TGTGCCAGCAGTTTCGGACAGGGTGGAGAGACCCAGTACTTC. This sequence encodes CASSFGQGGETQYF.